The 16 T cell receptor beta chains below were found in one sample sequenced in a study of T cell changes during pregnancy in multiple sclerosis (dated by TCRdb to between 2018 and 2021). The protocol used for the library was the immunoSEQ multiplex PCR assay. TCRdb mirrors the immuneACCESS table, restricted to in-frame sequences. Some clones are absent from its copies; in checked studies, under half trace to an unresolved V gene, and the reason for the others is unknown. In all, the sample holds about 92,000 clones, and 80% to 95% of those were seen once. The ten largest clones represent around 2.7% of the sample. The input for sequencing was peripheral blood, taken in the first trimester of pregnancy. All receptors derive from a female donor with multiple sclerosis, enrolled in a pregnancy study.

The chain is built from TRBV19 and TRBJ2-2; no clear D gene. Trimming removed 1 base at V and 6 bases at J, with 6 bases between. The CDR3 extends over 13 amino acids. Germline loops: CDR1 LNHDA, CDR2 SQIVND (reference sequence). CDR3 in amino acids: CASSIVVPGELFF. The CDR3 coding sequence is TGTGCCAGTAGTATAGTAGTCCCCGGGGAGCTGTTTTTT. Based on the CDR3 plus reference TRBV19 and TRBJ2-2, the full variable domain is DGGITQSPKYLFRKEGQNVTLSCEQNLNHDAMYWYRQDPGQGLRLIYYSQIVNDFQKGDIAEGYSVSREKKESFPLTVTSAQKNPTAFYLCASSIVVPGELFFGEGSRLTVL.

This chain links TRBV5-6 with TRBJ2-7; D gene unclear. Deletions cut 4 bases from V and 4 bases from J, with 15 bases between. There are 14 residues in the CDR3. From germline, CDR1 is SGHDT and CDR2 YYEEEE. The CDR3 DNA follows: TGTGCCAGCAGCACCGGTGTAGCAGAGTACGAGCAGTACTTC. It specifies CASSTGVAEYEQYF.

The chain recombines TRBV27 with TRBJ1-5, with 8 nucleotides matching TRBD1. The germline gives CDR1 MNHEY, CDR2 SMNVEV (reference sequence). Germline trimming cut 6 bases from V and 2 bases from J; bases unmatched to any gene: 0. CDR3 size: 13 residues. The CDR3 loop reads CASRTGGNQPQHF. In DNA form, the CDR3 reads TGTGCCAGCAGGACAGGGGGCAATCAGCCCCAGCATTTT.

V is TRBV28 and J is TRBJ2-7; TRBD2 aligns across 12 bases. Germline loops: CDR1 MDHEN, CDR2 SYDVKM. Germline trimming cut 5 bases from V and 1 base from J; bases unmatched to any gene: 3. The CDR3 runs to 15 residues. This chain's CDR3 is CASSPGLAGSYEQYF. The CDR3 DNA follows: TGTGCCAGCAGTCCAGGACTAGCGGGGTCCTACGAGCAGTACTTC.

The chain recombines TRBV28 with TRBJ2-1; 7 nucleotides match TRBD2. Germline CDR1 is MDHEN and CDR2 is SYDVKM. The CDR3 runs 15 residues. V shed 2 bases and J 9 bases; nucleotides not matched to a gene: 10. CDR3: CASSLEGRAVGEQFF. The CDR3 region has the DNA TGTGCCAGCAGTTTAGAAGGGAGGGCCGTCGGTGAGCAGTTCTTC.

This clone occurred once. The genes are TRBV7-9 and TRBJ2-5; perhaps TRBD2 as D (6 bases). CDR3 length: 13 amino acids. The germline V gene encodes CDR1 SEHNR and CDR2 FQNEAQ (reference sequence). The germline V and J ends were trimmed by 5 bases and 5 bases, with 12 bases remaining between them. The CDR3 loop reads CASSPGEWETQYF. The DNA of the CDR3 is TGTGCCAGCAGCCCGGGGGAGTGGGAGACCCAGTACTTC.

This chain connects TRBV27 to TRBJ2-3; D call uncertain. Germline V gene sequence: CDR1 MNHEY, CDR2 SMNVEV (reference sequence). The CDR3 is made up of 13 amino acids. V lost 2 bases and J lost 1, with 4 bases in between. The chain's CDR3 is CASSLSRTDTQYF. The CDR3 DNA is TGTGCCAGCAGTTTAAGCCGCACAGATACGCAGTATTTT.

The rearrangement links TRBV2 to TRBJ2-5; D unclear. The CDR3 has 13 amino acids. The V gene's germline CDR1 is SNHLY and CDR2 FYNNEI. The V end lost 2 bases, the J end lost 5 bases, and 9 bases lay between the germline ends. CDR3 sequence: CASSEWRRETQYF. The CDR3, as DNA: TGTGCCAGCAGTGAATGGCGGCGGGAGACCCAGTACTTC.

The rearrangement links TRBV7-9 to TRBJ2-6, with D possibly being TRBD1 (6 bases). Trimming left V 3 bases short and J 2 bases short, with 17 bases between. CDR3 length: 18 residues. Germline V gene data show CDR1 as SEHNR and CDR2 as FQNEAQ (reference sequence). The CDR3 DNA reads TGTGCCAGCAGCTTCGTGGGGGTACAGGGTGCTGGGGCCAACGTCCTGACTTTC. This sequence encodes CASSFVGVQGAGANVLTF.

The rearrangement uses TRBV6-6 and TRBJ1-4, with D possibly matching TRBD1 (6 bases). This CDR3 has 16 residues. The V gene's germline CDR1 is MNHNY and CDR2 SVGAGI (reference sequence). Trimming removed 2 bases from V and 4 bases from J, with 14 bases in between. Here the CDR3 DNA reads TGTGCCAGCAGTTACCCCCCGGGACAACTTAATGAAAAACTGTTTTTT. This encodes CASSYPPGQLNEKLFF.

The V and J genes are TRBV6-1 and TRBJ1-5; D is undetermined. The CDR3 runs to 14 residues. Trimming pared 8 bases from V and 6 bases from J, leaving 17 bases between. Germline loops: CDR1 MNHNS, CDR2 SASEGT. The chain's CDR3 is CASLLLPLVQPQHF. In DNA form, the CDR3 reads TGTGCCAGCCTCTTACTTCCCCTAGTTCAGCCCCAGCATTTT.

This chain joins TRBV5-1 and TRBJ1-3; 7 bases line up with TRBD1. Per germline, CDR1 SGHRS and CDR2 YFSETQ. The CDR3 is 14 amino acids. The ends lost 7 bases at V and 2 bases at J; junction bases unmatched: 6. This CDR3 reads CASGDRAPGNTIYF. In DNA form, the CDR3 reads TGCGCCAGCGGTGACAGGGCGCCTGGAAACACCATATATTTT.

The chain uses TRBV7-9 and TRBJ2-7; tentative D call: TRBD1 (6 bases). The length of the CDR3 is 17 residues. Trimming removed 5 bases at V and 5 bases at J, with 25 bases between. The germline V gene encodes CDR1 SEHNR and CDR2 FQNEAQ (reference sequence). The CDR3 here is CASSEFALGHPTDEQYF. The CDR3 region has the DNA TGTGCCAGCAGCGAATTTGCGCTGGGACATCCCACTGACGAGCAGTACTTC.

The sample holds a few counts of this clone. The chain couples TRBV10-3 to TRBJ2-1; 16 bases agree with TRBD2. The germline V gene has CDR1 ENHRY and CDR2 SYGVKD. The CDR3 is 17 amino acids. Trimming cost V 3 bases and J 4 bases; bases outside gene matches: 3. CDR3 amino acids: CAISDGTSGRVYNEQFF. For the CDR3, the DNA is TGTGCCATCAGTGATGGGACTAGCGGGAGGGTTTACAATGAGCAGTTCTTC.

The CDR3 reads CASSTAAGANVLTF. Here the CDR3 DNA reads TGCGCCAGCAGCACCGCGGCTGGGGCCAACGTCCTGACTTTC. This rearrangement joins TRBV5-1 to TRBJ2-6; no clear D. Germline V gene lookup returns CDR1 SGHRS and CDR2 YFSETQ. V lost 4 bases, J lost 2 bases, and 7 bases lay in between. The CDR3 loop spans 14 amino acids.

V gene TRBV5-1 combines with J gene TRBJ1-3; D is unresolved. This CDR3 is 15 amino acids long. Per germline, CDR1 SGHRS and CDR2 YFSETQ. V was trimmed by 0 bases and J by 4 bases, leaving 11 bases between them. CDR3 loop: CASSLDSTSGNTIYF. CDR3 DNA sequence: TGCGCCAGCAGCTTGGACAGTACTTCAGGAAACACCATATATTTT.